This T cell receptor (beta chain) was captured by sequencing in a study of T cells in Graves' hyperthyroidism and ophthalmopathy. Whole-study results and caveats: Researchers found most expanded thyroid clonotypes above 0.001 in blood as well. Researchers report that a 13 V-J model separated ophthalmopathy from stable hyperthyroidism.

The CDR3 runs to 16 residues. Germline loops: CDR1 MGHRA, CDR2 YSYEKL. Unmatched junction bases numbered 9, after V lost 3 bases and J lost 5 bases. Authors of the study amplified TCR beta CDR3 regions from RNA transcripts. During a first-round RT-PCR of the TCR CDR3, the HTBI primer set was used. TCRdb reanalysed the multiplex PCR reads using MiXCR and keeps one entry per CDR3 protein. This table holds about 380,000 distinct CDR3 sequences, approximately 14% found once. Investigators excluded patients with uncontrolled infection, other autoimmune disease, pregnancy or lactation. This clonotype was seen many times. The target antigen is unknown.

The sequence derives from a young woman with Graves' ophthalmopathy. V and J are TRBV4-1 and TRBJ2-5; TRBD2 agrees at 10 bases. What was sequenced was blood. CDR3 DNA sequence: TGCGCCAGCAGCCAGTTAGGACTAGCGGCACGGGAGACCCAGTACTTC. This gives the protein CASSQLGLAARETQYF.